The source of this T cell receptor (beta chain) is a study of technical replicates of blood from several donors. CDR1 is MNHNY, CDR2 SVGAGI, per germline (reference sequence). V gave up 5 bases and J gave up 6 bases; unmatched junction bases: 7. The CDR3 extends over 14 amino acids. Sequencing was performed with immunoSEQ multiplex PCR; in TCRdb, only in-frame clones are kept and a portion is missing. The repertoire holds approximately 89,000 clones, approximately 94% seen once, with 0.24% in the top ten. The V and J genes are TRBV6-6 and TRBJ1-2; 9 nucleotides line up with TRBD1. The sample was T cells isolated from PBMCs. This TCR derives from a human donor in good health. The CDR3 is CASSTGTGFNGYTF. The CDR3, as DNA: TGTGCCAGCAGTACCGGGACAGGGTTTAATGGCTACACCTTC.